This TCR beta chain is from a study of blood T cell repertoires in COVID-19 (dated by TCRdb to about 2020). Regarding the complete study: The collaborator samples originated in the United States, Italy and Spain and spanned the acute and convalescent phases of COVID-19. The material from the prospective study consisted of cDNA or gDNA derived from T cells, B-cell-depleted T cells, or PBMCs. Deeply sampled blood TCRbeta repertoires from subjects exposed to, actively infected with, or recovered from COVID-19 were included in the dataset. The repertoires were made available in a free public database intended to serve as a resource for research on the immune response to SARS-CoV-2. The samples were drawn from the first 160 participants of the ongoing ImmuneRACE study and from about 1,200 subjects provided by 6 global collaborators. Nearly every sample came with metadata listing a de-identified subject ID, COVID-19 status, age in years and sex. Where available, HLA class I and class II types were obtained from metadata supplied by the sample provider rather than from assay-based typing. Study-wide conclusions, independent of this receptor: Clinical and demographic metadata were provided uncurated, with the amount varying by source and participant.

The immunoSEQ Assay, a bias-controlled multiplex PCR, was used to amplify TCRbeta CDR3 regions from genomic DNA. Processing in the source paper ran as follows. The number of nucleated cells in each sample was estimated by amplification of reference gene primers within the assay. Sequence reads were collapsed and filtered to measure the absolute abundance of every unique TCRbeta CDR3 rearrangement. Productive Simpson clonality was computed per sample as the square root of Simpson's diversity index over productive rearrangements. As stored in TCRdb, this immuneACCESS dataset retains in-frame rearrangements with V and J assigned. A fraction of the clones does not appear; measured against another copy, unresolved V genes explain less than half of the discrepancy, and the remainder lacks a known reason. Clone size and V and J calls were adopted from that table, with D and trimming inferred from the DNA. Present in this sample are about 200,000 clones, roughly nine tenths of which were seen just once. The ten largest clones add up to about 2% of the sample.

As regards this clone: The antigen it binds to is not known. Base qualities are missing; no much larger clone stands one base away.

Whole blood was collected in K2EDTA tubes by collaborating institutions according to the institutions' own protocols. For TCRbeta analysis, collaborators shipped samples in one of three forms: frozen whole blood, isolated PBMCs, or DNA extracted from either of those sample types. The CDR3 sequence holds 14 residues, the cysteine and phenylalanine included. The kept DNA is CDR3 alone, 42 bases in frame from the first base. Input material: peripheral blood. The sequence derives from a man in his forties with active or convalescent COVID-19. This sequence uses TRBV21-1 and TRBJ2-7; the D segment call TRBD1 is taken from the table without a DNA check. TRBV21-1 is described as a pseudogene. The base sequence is TGTGCCAGCAGCGATCTACAGGATTCCTACGAGCAGTACTTC. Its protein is CASSDLQDSYEQYF.